This T cell receptor (beta chain) is drawn from a study of blood T cell repertoires in COVID-19. Per the authors' pipeline: Amplification of reference gene primers was used by the study to estimate nucleated cell counts. Only in-frame clones appear in the TCRdb table, and some are missing; sequencing was by immunoSEQ multiplex PCR. V, J and clone size derive from that table, while D and trimming were established from the DNA sequence. This sample has about 240,000 clones, with around 83% found just once. Between the trimmed V and J ends, which lost 6 bases and 5 bases, there was a span of 8 bases. CDR3 length: 12 amino acids. Germline V gives CDR1 WSHSY, CDR2 SAAADI.

This sequence originates from a young woman with acute or convalescent COVID-19. The chain uses TRBV10-2 and TRBJ2-1, with no clear D. The sequenced sample consisted of peripheral blood. CDR3 amino acids: CASRESDNEQFF. The DNA for the CDR3 is TGCGCCAGCAGGGAAAGCGACAATGAGCAGTTCTTC.